The next 15 T cell receptor beta chains were all read from a single sample in a study of cytotoxic CD8 clonotypes in ibrutinib-treated CLL. Sequenced by immunoSEQ multiplex PCR; TCRdb stores in-frame clones only, minus some. The data contain 130,000 or so clones, 70% to 80% of them singletons. The sample here was PBMCs, taken after 12 months of ibrutinib treatment. The receptors originated from a human donor with chronic lymphocytic leukemia.

Turning to this clone: A read error may account for a junction end that differs from germline. This chain links TRBV7-7 with TRBJ2-5; D possibly corresponds to TRBD1 (5 bases). CDR1 is SSHAT and CDR2 is FNYEAQ in the germline V gene (reference sequence). CDR3 length: 16 amino acids. CDR3 in DNA: TGTGCTAGCAGCTTAGAATCCCCAGGGTTTGGAGAGACCCAGTACTTC. Its translation is CASSLESPGFGETQYF.

This chain connects TRBV27 to TRBJ2-1; D is perhaps TRBD1 or TRBD2 (7 bases each). Germline values: CDR1 MNHEY, CDR2 SMNVEV (reference sequence). The CDR3 has 20 residues. V was trimmed by 4 bases and J by 4 bases, leaving 29 bases between them. The CDR3 loop reads CASSSARNRGASGNYNEQFF. DNA for the CDR3: TGTGCCAGCAGTTCCGCCCGTAACAGGGGTGCCAGCGGGAATTACAATGAGCAGTTCTTC.

CDR3 sequence: CASSPYQGDTFSYNEQFF. Here the CDR3 DNA reads TGTGCCAGCAGCCCCTACCAGGGGGATACTTTCTCCTACAATGAGCAGTTCTTC. J is TRBJ2-1 and V is TRBV7-8, with 7 bases lining up with TRBD1. This CDR3 region has 18 residues. Germline lookup yields CDR1 SGHVS and CDR2 FQNEAQ. V dropped 5 bases and J dropped 0; count of bases not matched to a gene: 13.

The chain joins TRBV7-7 to TRBJ2-5; possible D gene TRBD2, 5 bases. The germline V and J ends were trimmed by 0 bases and 6 bases, with 8 bases remaining between them. This CDR3 has 13 amino acids. CDR1 and CDR2 from the germline V gene are SSHAT and FNYEAQ (reference sequence). CDR3 residues: CASSLAAEKTQYF. Written as DNA, the CDR3 is TGTGCCAGCAGCTTAGCAGCGGAGAAGACCCAGTACTTC.

The chain combines TRBV6-1 with TRBJ2-5; D is unresolved. Germline V gives CDR1 MNHNS, CDR2 SASEGT. Trimming removed 2 bases at V and 1 base at J, with 8 bases between. The CDR3 runs to 14 residues. CDR3 region: CASSEMAAQETQYF. Written as DNA, the CDR3 is TGTGCCAGCAGTGAAATGGCGGCCCAAGAGACCCAGTACTTC.

A remark on this clone: Additional DNA sequences in this sample encode the identical CDR3. The rearrangement uses TRBV9 and TRBJ2-1, with 11 bases aligning to TRBD2. Germline V gene lookup returns CDR1 SGDLS and CDR2 YYNGEE. This CDR3 spans 15 amino acids. After removal of 2 bases from V and 4 bases from J, the junction contained 2 bases not matched to a gene. In nucleotides, the CDR3 is TGTGCCAGCAGCGTGGGGACTAGCGGTTACAATGAGCAGTTCTTC. It codes for CASSVGTSGYNEQFF.

This chain connects TRBV27 to TRBJ2-7; 7 bases are shared with TRBD2. The germline gives CDR1 MNHEY, CDR2 SMNVEV (reference sequence). This CDR3 spans 16 amino acids. J lost 2 bases, V lost 0 bases, and 7 bases had no gene match. CDR3 nucleotides: TGTGCCAGCAGTTTATCGAGAGCTAGCGGCCCCTACGAGCAGTACTTC. Protein product: CASSLSRASGPYEQYF.

The V call is TRBV15, the J call TRBJ2-7; 8 nucleotides agree with TRBD1. The CDR3 consists of 14 residues. Looked up from germline, CDR1 is LNHNV and CDR2 is YYDKDF (reference sequence). V shed 3 bases and J 0 bases; nucleotides not matched to a gene: 1. The CDR3 nucleotides are TGTGCCACCAGCAGGACAGGGGACTCCTACGAGCAGTACTTC. Translation gives CATSRTGDSYEQYF.

This chain uses TRBV5-6 with TRBJ2-7; TRBD2 aligns across 12 bases. The germline V gene encodes CDR1 SGHDT and CDR2 YYEEEE. This CDR3 is built from 14 residues. Losses at the gene ends were 2 bases for V and 6 bases for J; bases not matched to a gene: 3. The CDR3 region has the DNA TGTGCCAGCAGCTTACTAGCGGGAGGATTCGAGCAGTACTTC. It codes for CASSLLAGGFEQYF. The variable domain in full, completed from reference TRBV5-6 and TRBJ2-7, reads DAGVTQSPTHLIKTRGQQVTLRCSPKSGHDTVSWYQQALGQGPQFIFQYYEEEERQRGNFPDRFSGHQFPNYSSELNVNALLLGDSALYLCASSLLAGGFEQYFGPGTRLTVT.

V is TRBV9 and J is TRBJ2-5; D remains ambiguous. CDR1 and CDR2 from the germline V gene are SGDLS and YYNGEE. This CDR3 is built from 16 residues. Trimming took 0 bases from V and 5 from J, leaving 17 bases between them. This CDR3 is CASSVGIGYTGETQYF. Here the CDR3 DNA reads TGTGCCAGCAGCGTAGGGATAGGATATACCGGGGAGACCCAGTACTTC.

The genes are TRBV5-1 and TRBJ2-7, with no clear D. V was pared by 4 bases and J by 2 bases, with 19 bases between. This CDR3 is 16 amino acids long. Germline V gives CDR1 SGHRS, CDR2 YFSETQ. The CDR3 protein is CASSASPGGRAYEQYF. CDR3 DNA: TGCGCCAGCAGCGCATCCCCGGGTGGTCGGGCCTACGAGCAGTACTTC. Based on the CDR3 plus reference TRBV5-1 and TRBJ2-7, the full variable domain is KAGVTQTPRYLIKTRGQQVTLSCSPISGHRSVSWYQQTPGQGLQFLFEYFSETQRNKGNFPGRFSGRQFSNSRSEMNVSTLELGDSALYLCASSASPGGRAYEQYFGPGTRLTVT.

The V and J genes are TRBV14 and TRBJ2-2; tentatively, D is TRBD1 (6 bases). The CDR3 totals 15 residues. Germline V gene sequence: CDR1 SGHDN, CDR2 FVKESK. The V gene lost 3 bases and the J gene lost 4 bases, with 12 bases spanning the gap. The CDR3 is CASSQRRGGTGELFF. The CDR3 DNA reads as TGTGCCAGCAGCCAGCGCAGGGGCGGCACCGGGGAGCTGTTTTTT.

V is TRBV15 and J is TRBJ2-2, with D uncertain. Germline values: CDR1 LNHNV, CDR2 YYDKDF (reference sequence). This CDR3 has 14 amino acids. The germline V and J ends were trimmed by 1 base and 6 bases, with 9 bases remaining between them. The CDR3 sequence is CATSRVQRPGELFF. The CDR3 DNA sequence: TGTGCCACCAGCAGAGTACAGAGACCCGGGGAGCTGTTTTTT.

The J gene is TRBJ2-7, the V gene TRBV6-6, with 7 bases identical to TRBD2. The CDR3 has 13 residues. The germline gives CDR1 MNHNY, CDR2 SVGAGI (reference sequence). V lost 5 bases, J lost 6 bases, and 7 bases stayed unmatched. The CDR3 is CASSQTSVGEQYF. The CDR3 coding sequence is TGTGCCAGCAGTCAAACTAGCGTGGGCGAGCAGTACTTC.

The chain recombines TRBV9 with TRBJ2-1; 7 bases agree with TRBD1. V dropped 0 bases and J dropped 2; count of bases not matched to a gene: 5. Germline V CDR1 and CDR2: SGDLS, YYNGEE. The CDR3 sequence is 16 residues long. The CDR3 spells CASSVAPGTAYNEQFF. The DNA for the CDR3 is TGTGCCAGCAGCGTAGCTCCCGGGACAGCCTACAATGAGCAGTTCTTC. Supplemented by reference TRBV9 and TRBJ2-1, the full variable domain reads DSGVTQTPKHLITATGQRVTLRCSPRSGDLSVYWYQQSLDQGLQFLIQYYNGEERAKGNILERFSAQQFPDLHSELNLSSLELGDSALYFCASSVAPGTAYNEQFFGPGTRLTVL.